The rows below give T cell receptor beta chains drawn from one sample of a study of cytomegalovirus exposure and HLA in healthy donors. Sequencing used immunoSEQ multiplex PCR; TCRdb keeps in-frame clones, though not all of them. This table has fewer than 150,000 clones, around four fifths appearing once. Specimen: PBMCs. The receptors shown here come from a man aged 60 to 75 in good health and CMV-seropositive. The CDR3 runs from the conserved cysteine through the conserved F or W. Fields, in order: J gene, D gene, V gene, clone size, CDR3 DNA, CDR3 protein. The D gene is left open where the match is weak. The size of a clone is reported for some rows only, either as once, few or many, or as a class for expanded clones.

TRBJ2-5 | - | TRBV27 | - | TGTGCCAGCAGCCCCGTAGGGGGAATCTCAACTGGGACCCAGTACTTC | CASSPVGGISTGTQYF
TRBJ1-1 | - | TRBV18 | - | TGTGCCAGCTCACCACTACCGGGAACGAACACTGAAGCTTTCTTT | CASSPLPGTNTEAFF
TRBJ1-4 | - | TRBV15 | - | TGTGCCACCAGCAGAGAAGGGGTGAGGACTAATGAAAAACTGTTTTTT | CATSREGVRTNEKLFF
TRBJ1-3 | - | TRBV6-5 | - | TGTGCCAGCAGTTACTCGAAAGCGGCTGGAAACACCATATATTTT | CASSYSKAAGNTIYF
TRBJ1-5 | - | TRBV30 | - | TGTGCCTGGAGGAATACAGGGCCCCAGCATTTT | CAWRNTGPQHF
TRBJ2-7 | TRBD1 | TRBV6-5 | - | TGTGCCACCTCCGGGACAGGGGGCTCCTACGAGCAGTACTTC | CATSGTGGSYEQYF
TRBJ1-5 | - | TRBV19 | - | TGTGCCAGTAGTATTAATCCAGGGAACAATCAGCCCCAGCATTTT | CASSINPGNNQPQHF
TRBJ1-1 | - | TRBV15 | - | TGTGCCACCAGCAAGCTCTCCGGCGGAGGCACTGAAGCTTTCTTT | CATSKLSGGGTEAFF
TRBJ2-3 | - | TRBV19 | - | TGTGCCAGTAGGATCAGGGGTGGGACGCAGTATTTT | CASRIRGGTQYF
TRBJ1-2 | - | TRBV5-6 | - | TGTGCCAGCAGCTTGGCCTTAAAAAACTATGGCTACACCTTC | CASSLALKNYGYTF
TRBJ2-3 | TRBD2 | TRBV18 | - | TGTGCCAGCTCACCCCTCCAGGTAGCGGGAGCTCGGACAGATACGCAGTATTTT | CASSPLQVAGARTDTQYF
TRBJ2-1 | TRBD2 | TRBV5-1 | once | TGCGCCAGCAGCCGGAGGACTAGCGGTTACAATGAGCAGTTCTTC | CASSRRTSGYNEQFF
TRBJ2-2 | - | TRBV5-6 | - | TGTGCCAGCAGCCCCGGGATCCACGGGACCGGGGAGCTGTTTTTT | CASSPGIHGTGELFF
TRBJ1-4 | TRBD1 | TRBV28 | - | TGTGCCAGCAGGACAGGGGGTGAAAAACTGTTTTTT | CASRTGGEKLFF
TRBJ1-1 | TRBD1 | TRBV6-5 | - | TGTGCCAGCAGTTACAGGGACAGACTTAGCTTT | CASSYRDRLSF
TRBJ1-1 | TRBD1 | TRBV9 | - | TGTGCCAGCAGCACGGGACAGGGGGCTGGTGAAGCTTTCTTT | CASSTGQGAGEAFF
TRBJ1-1 | - | TRBV6-5 | - | TGTGCCAGCAGCCTCGAAGGGGCAGGCACTGAAGCTTTCTTT | CASSLEGAGTEAFF
TRBJ1-1 | TRBD1 | TRBV7-7 | - | TGTGCCAGCAGCTCGGACAGGGACACTGAAGCTTTCTTT | CASSSDRDTEAFF
TRBJ2-3 | - | TRBV11-2 | - | TGTGCCAGCAGCTCACGACAGGAAAGCACAGATACGCAGTATTTT | CASSSRQESTDTQYF
TRBJ2-3 | - | TRBV5-4 | - | TGTGCCAGCAGGAGTTCGATCGGGGTTTCGACAGATACGCAGTATTTT | CASRSSIGVSTDTQYF
TRBJ1-4 | - | TRBV5-1 | - | TGCGCCAGCAGCTTGGAGGGGTTAGGAAAACTGTTTTTT | CASSLEGLGKLFF
TRBJ2-2 | - | TRBV11-3 | - | TGTGCCAGCAGCTCAGGGGGGTTCGGGGTGTCCGGGGAGCTGTTTTTT | CASSSGGFGVSGELFF
TRBJ2-6 | - | TRBV5-1 | - | TGCGCCAGCAGCACCGGGACTTCTACCTCTGGGGCCAACGTCCTGACTTTC | CASSTGTSTSGANVLTF
TRBJ2-2 | - | TRBV27 | - | TGTGCCAGCAGCTCCTTTCCCGGGGAGCTGTTTTTT | CASSSFPGELFF
TRBJ1-1 | - | TRBV7-9 | - | TGTGCCAGCAGCACCACTCGTAGGGGACAGAACACTGAAGCTTTCTTT | CASSTTRRGQNTEAFF
TRBJ2-2 | - | TRBV6-4 | - | TGTGCCAGCAGTGTGGGGCAGCACACCGGGGAGCTGTTTTTT | CASSVGQHTGELFF
TRBJ2-5 | - | TRBV28 | few | TGTGCCAGCAGTTTAGCGGGCCCGACTTGGGAGCAGTACTTC | CASSLAGPTWEQYF
TRBJ2-5 | TRBD2 | TRBV30 | - | TGTGCCTGGAGTGTAGCGGGGCTAGCGGGGAAAGAGACCCAGTACTTC | CAWSVAGLAGKETQYF
TRBJ2-1 | - | TRBV27 | once | TGTGCCAGCAGTTTAAGTCAGGGTATAGATGAGCAGTTCTTC | CASSLSQGIDEQFF
TRBJ1-2 | - | TRBV5-5 | - | TGTGCCAGCAGCTTGGTTCTGTACACCGATCCTAACTATGGCTACACCTTC | CASSLVLYTDPNYGYTF
TRBJ1-2 | - | TRBV30 | - | TGTGCCTGGAGCCGGGGGGTTAAGCAGGCAGGCTACACCTTC | CAWSRGVKQAGYTF
TRBJ2-7 | - | TRBV7-2 | - | TGTGCCAGCAGGCCAGGGTTAAGCTCCTACGAGCAGTACTTC | CASRPGLSSYEQYF
TRBJ1-1 | TRBD1 | TRBV5-1 | few | TGCGCCAGCAGCTGGACAGGGGAGACTGAAGCTTTCTTT | CASSWTGETEAFF
TRBJ1-2 | TRBD1 | TRBV5-6 | - | TGTGCCAGCGCAGGGACAGGCTATGGCTACACCTTC | CASAGTGYGYTF
TRBJ1-3 | - | TRBV11-2 | once | TGTGCCAGCAGCACGGACTGGCTCTCTGGAAACACCATATATTTT | CASSTDWLSGNTIYF
TRBJ1-1 | - | TRBV5-1 | - | TGCGCCAGCAGCTTGCAGGAGGGGTACACTGAAGCTTTCTTT | CASSLQEGYTEAFF
TRBJ1-1 | - | TRBV2 | - | TGTGCCAGCAGTGAACAGCGTATGAACACTGAAGCTTTCTTT | CASSEQRMNTEAFF
TRBJ2-2 | - | TRBV11-2 | once | TGTGCCAGCAGCCCAAGGGGTTCCGCGAACACCGGGGAGCTGTTTTTT | CASSPRGSANTGELFF
TRBJ1-6 | TRBD1 | TRBV7-9 | - | TGTGCCAGCAGCCCGGGACAGGGAAGTAATTCACTCCTCCACTTT | CASSPGQGSNSLLHF
TRBJ2-7 | - | TRBV30 | few | TGTGCCTGGAGGCAAAGGGGTACAGGGCCCATCGCCGAGCAGTACTTC | CAWRQRGTGPIAEQYF
TRBJ2-7 | - | TRBV4-1 | - | TGCGCCAGCAGCCAAGATCCCCGGAGTAGCGACCTTCGAGAGCAGTACTTC | CASSQDPRSSDLREQYF
TRBJ2-2 | TRBD2 | TRBV7-8 | - | TGTGCCAGCAGCTTTCTTAGCGGGATTAACACCGGGGAGCTGTTTTTT | CASSFLSGINTGELFF
TRBJ1-5 | - | TRBV7-2 | - | TGTGCCAGCACCTTTGACAGGTCCGTTAGCAATCAGCCCCAGCATTTT | CASTFDRSVSNQPQHF
TRBJ2-7 | TRBD2 | TRBV7-9 | - | TGTGCCAGCAGAAGAGGGGCGGGAGGCTACGAGCAGTACTTC | CASRRGAGGYEQYF
TRBJ2-7 | TRBD1 | TRBV11-2 | - | TGTGCCAGCAGCTTCCCGGACAGGGGGCCTGAGTACTCCTACGAGCAGTACTTC | CASSFPDRGPEYSYEQYF
TRBJ2-7 | - | TRBV27 | - | TGTGCCAGCAGTTGGGACACCGAGTCCTACGAGCAGTACTTC | CASSWDTESYEQYF
TRBJ2-7 | - | TRBV7-9 | - | TGTGCCAGCAGCCACATGCGAACGGGGAACTCCTACGAGCAGTACTTC | CASSHMRTGNSYEQYF
TRBJ2-2 | TRBD1 | TRBV5-1 | few | TGCGCCAGCAGCTCGGGACAGGGGGCGCGAGGGGAGCTGTTTTTT | CASSSGQGARGELFF
TRBJ2-7 | TRBD1 | TRBV5-4 | - | TGTGCCAGCAGCGCCGGGACAGGGGTAACCTACGAGCAGTACTTC | CASSAGTGVTYEQYF
TRBJ2-3 | TRBD2 | TRBV5-1 | - | TGCGCCAGCAGCTTGTCGGGACTAGCGGGGGGGCAGGGCACAGATACGCAGTATTTT | CASSLSGLAGGQGTDTQYF
TRBJ2-3 | - | TRBV9 | - | TGTGCCAGCAGCGTAAAGGGACTCACAGATACGCAGTATTTT | CASSVKGLTDTQYF
TRBJ2-1 | TRBD2 | TRBV11-2 | - | TGTGCCAGCGGCCCAGGACTAGTAAATGAGCAGTTCTTC | CASGPGLVNEQFF
TRBJ2-7 | TRBD2 | TRBV4-1 | - | TGCGCCAGCAGCCAAGATCTAGGACTAGTTGGATACGAGCAGTACTTC | CASSQDLGLVGYEQYF
TRBJ2-7 | TRBD1 | TRBV28 | - | TGTGCCAGCAGTTTACCCGGGACAGCCTACGAGCAGTACTTC | CASSLPGTAYEQYF
TRBJ1-1 | - | TRBV19 | - | TGTGCCAGTAGTATTTCGGGCAGCCGGGGCACTGAAGCTTTCTTT | CASSISGSRGTEAFF
TRBJ2-7 | TRBD1 | TRBV15 | - | TGTGCCACCAGCAGAACCGGACAGGGCTCCTACGAGCAGTACTTC | CATSRTGQGSYEQYF
TRBJ1-2 | - | TRBV28 | - | TGTGCCAGCAGTTTCCCAAGCGTAGGGGCCATGGACTACACCTTC | CASSFPSVGAMDYTF
TRBJ2-7 | - | TRBV2 | - | TGTGCCAGCAGTGAAGGTTGGCGGAGGTCGACCTACGAGCAGTACTTC | CASSEGWRRSTYEQYF
TRBJ1-5 | - | TRBV30 | - | TGTGCCTGGAGGAGGGATAGCAATCAGCCCCAGCATTTT | CAWRRDSNQPQHF